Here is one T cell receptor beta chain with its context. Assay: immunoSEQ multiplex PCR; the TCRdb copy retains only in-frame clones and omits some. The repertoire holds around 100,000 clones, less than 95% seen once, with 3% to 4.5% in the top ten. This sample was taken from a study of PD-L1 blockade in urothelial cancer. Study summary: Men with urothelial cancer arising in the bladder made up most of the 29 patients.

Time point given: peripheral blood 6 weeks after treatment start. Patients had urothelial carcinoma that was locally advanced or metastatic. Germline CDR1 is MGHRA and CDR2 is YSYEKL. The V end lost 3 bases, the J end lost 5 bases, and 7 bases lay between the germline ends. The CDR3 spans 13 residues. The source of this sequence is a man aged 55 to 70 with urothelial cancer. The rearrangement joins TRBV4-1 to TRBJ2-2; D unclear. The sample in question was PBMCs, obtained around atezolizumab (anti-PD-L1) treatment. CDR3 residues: CASSQSVTGELFF. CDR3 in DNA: TGCGCCAGCAGCCAGAGCGTAACCGGGGAGCTGTTTTTT.